The entry below describes one TCR beta chain. Other nucleotide sequences in the sample specify the same CDR3. Data came from immunoSEQ multiplex PCR; TCRdb stores just in-frame clones and leaves some out. This table holds 150,000 to 200,000 clones, roughly 89% found once. The data derive from a study of control samples from healthy donors and cancer patients. Per the germline V gene, CDR1 is SQVTM and CDR2 is ANQGSEA. V was trimmed by 7 bases and J by 6 bases, leaving 16 bases between them. This CDR3 region has 13 residues. The specimen sequenced was blood. The rearrangement joins TRBV29-1 to TRBJ1-5, with D maybe TRBD1 (6 bases). The origin of this receptor is a woman in her forties or fifties in good health. CDR3 in DNA: TGCAGCGCCAAAGGGGGTGGGGGTCAGCCCCAGCATTTT. Translating gives CSAKGGGGQPQHF. The full variable domain, rest sourced from reference TRBV29-1 and TRBJ1-5, is SAVISQKPSRDICQRGTSLTIQCQVDSQVTMMFWYRQQPGQSLTLIATANQGSEATYESGFVIDKFPISRPNLTFSTLTVSNMSPEDSSIYLCSAKGGGGQPQHFGDGTRLSIL.